This T cell receptor beta chain was identified in a study of T cell responses to AZD1222 COVID-19 vaccine (dated by TCRdb to about 2021). Regarding the research as a whole: Because spike-specific TCR depth and breadth did not differ between the two schedules, AZD1222 recipients who got a second dose at roughly 4 weeks were pooled with those who got a second dose at roughly 12 weeks. A total of around 240 trial participants underwent TCR sequencing, of whom about 210 received two doses of AZD1222 and about 25 received two doses of the MenACWY control vaccine. Trial participants were enrolled into age subgroups of 18-55, 56-69 and 70-plus years, which contained approximately 150, 28 and 58 TCR-sequenced participants, respectively.

The CDR3 regions of human TCRbeta chains were analyzed by immunosequencing. In the authors' own workflow: Repertoire TCRs were matched against a reference library of SARS-CoV-2-specific TCRs generated with the MIRA antigen-specificity platform. Breadth was defined as the fraction of unique TCRs that were SARS-CoV-2-associated. Depth was defined as the fraction of total T cells that were SARS-CoV-2-associated. Each spike-specific TCR was assigned to its reactive spike region and to a CD4 or CD8 class using the MIRA data. Log10-transformed breadth and depth values were compared by one-way ANOVA with Sidak's multiple comparisons tests. Not all clones reach the TCRdb copy of this immuneACCESS table, which keeps in-frame sequences only. Checked studies attribute under half of the gap to unresolved V genes and leave the rest unexplained. V and J calls and clone size are copied from that table; D and trimming were computed from the DNA. For this sample the table gives about 140,000 clones, of which about 92% were detected only once. Clones ranked in the top ten supply 2.5% to 3.5% of the sample.

Comment on this clone: Its recognized antigen is unknown. No much larger clone is present one base from it, and per-base qualities are unavailable.

V drops 3 bases and J drops 2 bases, leaving 16 bases in between. For CDR1 and CDR2, the germline V gene (reference sequence) lists MNHEY and SMNVEV. The CDR3 sequence holds 16 residues, the cysteine and phenylalanine included. This entry keeps only the CDR3 DNA: 48 bases, framed from base 1. The sample's time point label, decoded: baseline before first vaccination. The vaccinee samples were drawn from two UK trials, COV001 and COV002, one of which was a single-blind randomized controlled phase 2/3 trial testing AZD1222 (ChAdOx1 nCoV-19) in healthy adults. Trial participant PBMC samples were collected at day 0 and day 28 after the second dose for TCRbeta chain sequencing. Broad study findings and their caveats: Spike-specific TCR breadth and depth rose significantly after two AZD1222 doses compared with day 0 and with MenACWY recipients. Conclusions about previously exposed vaccinees are limited because only six or seven AZD1222 recipients were SARS-CoV-2 seropositive at baseline. CD4 TCRs associated with the vaccine covered the entire spike protein, and the dominant responses were in regions 160-218 and 743-854. Participants were mostly white British, with more females than males. The authors suggested clonal diversity may have been underestimated. Because no day 14 peak-response samples were available, repertoires were characterized only after the peak T cell response. The 56-69-year group was small, and its depth increase did not reach significance, likely because of low power. Reportedly, close to half of the unique spike-specific TCRs recognized epitopes lying outside the regions that are mutated in the B.1.351 and B.1.1.7 variants.

This chain is built from TRBV27 and TRBJ2-5; TRBD1 is perhaps the D gene, given 6 matching bases. Material: peripheral blood, obtained on day 0 of AZD1222 vaccination. The receptor comes from an adult in good health. The CDR3 is CASSLAGALVQETQYF. The DNA is TGTGCCAGCAGTTTGGCAGGGGCTTTAGTTCAAGAGACCCAGTACTTC.